This TCR beta chain came from a study of human CD4 T cells and Enterobacteriaceae (dated by TCRdb to about 2020). On the study overall, not on this receptor specifically: Ex vivo, broadly cross-reactive clonotypes appeared more expanded than specific ones, with about 55% of the 19 and about two thirds of the roughly 30 in the top 5%. The reactivity of ex vivo clonotypes was inferred solely by matching the nucleotide sequences of those clonotypes to CFSE-low cultures from the same donors.

In the case of this clone: Its antigen specificity is not known. Base qualities are missing; no much larger clone stands one base away.

Memory CD4+ T cells were FACS-sorted on a FACSAria III to over 95% purity as all CD4+ cells other than CD45RA+CCR7+CD95- naive cells. Blood from healthy donors came from blood donation centers in Switzerland. Positive selection with CD4 and CD14 magnetic microbeads was used to enrich total CD4+ T cells and monocytes. Before sorting, CD8+, CD14+, CD16+, CD56+, CD19+ and CD25-bright cells were excluded. To assess in vivo expansion of bacteria-reactive clonotypes, total memory CD4+ T cells from a couple of blood donors were sequenced directly ex vivo. Peripheral blood mononuclear cells were isolated from donor blood using Ficoll-Paque Plus. The ex vivo total memory CD4+ samples were sequenced at deep level, which gave a detection sensitivity of one cell in 200,000. Genomic DNA was extracted from cell pellets with the QIAamp DNA Micro Kit, and its quantity and purity were checked by spectrophotometry. The immunoSEQ multiplex PCR assay was used to amplify TCR Vbeta CDR3 regions. Sequencing of amplicons was performed on the Illumina HiSeq platform. Each retrieved sequence was 87 nucleotides long and included the CDR3 region. The authors' analysis ran thus. Each unique productive TCR Vbeta nucleotide sequence counted as a clonotype and was quantified by productive template frequency from ImmunoSEQ Analyzer V3.0. A threshold at the top 5th percentile of each frequency-ranked repertoire was used to define expanded clonotypes. Repertoire overlap was calculated as Chao-Jaccard with the R package fossil and was visualized by nonmetric multidimensional scaling with the R package MASS. Held by TCRdb, this immuneACCESS table contains in-frame sequences only and omits some clones. Under half of the omission traces to an unresolved V gene where checked; the cause of the rest is unknown. That table gives V, J and clone size, and the DNA gave D and trimming. A total of some 26,000 clones appear in this sample, approximately 80% of them only once. The ten largest clones capture more than 0.95% of the sample.

This TCR came from a human donor in good health. Sequenced: memory CD4+ T cells from blood. Read against the paper, the sample's cell subset or site label means: total memory CD4 T cells sorted directly ex vivo, unstimulated.

The sequence in DNA is TGTGCCAGCAGCCCCGGTTGGGGCGGGGGGGCCCGAGGCACAGATACGCAGTATTTT. Translated, this is CASSPGWGGGARGTDTQYF. The chain employs TRBV4-2 and TRBJ2-3; 9 bases in the middle match TRBD2. CDR1 and CDR2 were assigned from the germline V gene as LGHNA and YNFKEQ. The V end gives up 4 bases and the J end 1 base, leaving 15 bases in the junction not matched to a gene. The CDR3 starts with the cysteine, ends with the phenylalanine, and has 19 residues. The kept DNA is CDR3 alone, 57 bases in frame from the first base.